This passage covers 15 T cell receptor beta chains from one sample sequenced in a study. TCRdb reanalysed the 5' RACE reads using MiXCR and keeps one entry per CDR3 protein. The sample gives 52,000 or so distinct CDR3 sequences, around 20% of which show up once; 3% to 4% is in the top ten. Cells sorted as Tregs were CD4+, CD25+ and CD127-/low. The sample was tumor-infiltrating Tregs sorted from the breast tumor. The receptors shown here come from a female donor with breast cancer.

This clonotype has only one observation. The conserved final phenylalanine or tryptophan is absent from the CDR3, which likely points to a read error. The V and J genes are TRBV4-1 and TRBJ1-1; no clear D gene. Trimming removed 3 bases at V and 0 bases at J, with 8 bases between. Germline CDR1 and CDR2: MGHRA and YSYEKL. This CDR3 contains 14 residues. The DNA of the CDR3 is TGCGCCAGCAGCCAGCTCAGACTGAACACTGAAGCTTTCTCT. It yields the protein CASSQLRLNTEAFS.

This clonotype was found a few times. In DNA form, the CDR3 reads TGCAGTGCTAGAGCCCGGACGGGATTGAACACTGAAGCTTTCTTT. Translated, it gives CSARARTGLNTEAFF. The chain carries TRBV20-1 and TRBJ1-1, with no clear D. V lost 1 base and J lost 0, with 12 bases in between. This CDR3 contains 15 residues. Germline CDR1 DFQATT, CDR2 SNEGSKA (reference sequence).

The gene calls are TRBV5-1 and TRBJ2-1, with 8 bases aligning to TRBD1. V lost 6 bases to trimming and J lost 4 bases; unmatched junction nucleotides: 9. Germline V gene sequence: CDR1 SGHRS, CDR2 YFSETQ. The CDR3 has 15 amino acids. CDR3 bases: TGCGCCAGCAATCCTCCGGGACAGGAATACAATGAGCAGTTCTTC. Its protein product is CASNPPGQEYNEQFF. Together with reference TRBV5-1 and TRBJ2-1, the CDR3 gives the full variable domain: KAGVTQTPRYLIKTRGQQVTLSCSPISGHRSVSWYQQTPGQGLQFLFEYFSETQRNKGNFPGRFSGRQFSNSRSEMNVSTLELGDSALYLCASNPPGQEYNEQFFGPGTRLTVL.

With regard to this clonotype: One base away lies a much larger clone, so this may be a sequencing read error. It is likely a read error, because the conserved phenylalanine at the end of the CDR3 is missing. The rearrangement links TRBV7-7 to TRBJ1-5; D is ambiguous. The germline CDR1 and CDR2 sequences are SSHAT and FNYEAQ (reference sequence). This CDR3 contains 12 residues. In DNA form, the CDR3 reads TGTGCCAGCAGCCTAGCTAATCAGCCCCAGCATCTT. It is translated as CASSLANQPQHL.

There are many counts of this clonotype. The chain links TRBV24-1 to TRBJ2-7; possibly TRBD1 for D (5 bases). Looked up from germline, CDR1 is KGHDR and CDR2 is SFDVKD. Trimming stripped 5 bases from V and 3 bases from J, with 10 bases between. The CDR3 contains 13 residues. The DNA for the CDR3 is TGTGCCACCAGTGCCATAGACAGCTACGAGCAGTACTTC. It yields the protein CATSAIDSYEQYF.

Details on this clonotype: Given a much more abundant clone one base away, this may be a read error. V is TRBV7-9 and J is TRBJ2-3; D perhaps matches TRBD1 (5 bases). This CDR3 region has 15 residues. Germline CDR1 SEHNR, CDR2 FQNEAQ (reference sequence). CDR3 nucleotide sequence: TGTGTCAGCTTGACAGACGGGCCTTTCACAGATACGCAGTATTTT. Translated: CVSLTDGPFTDTQYF.

There are a few counts of this clonotype. This chain connects TRBV24-1 to TRBJ2-1; TRBD1 matches at 8 bases. The CDR3 has 15 residues. Germline V gene data show CDR1 as KGHDR and CDR2 as SFDVKD. The V gene end was trimmed by 3 bases and the J gene end by 0 bases; junction bases not matched to a gene: 0. CDR3 DNA: TGTGCCACCAGTGATACAGGGGGCTCCTACAATGAGCAGTTCTTC. It encodes CATSDTGGSYNEQFF.

The chain is built from TRBV9 and TRBJ2-5, with no clear D. This CDR3 spans 13 amino acids. The V end was cut by 1 base, the J end by 6 bases, with 10 bases between. Per the germline V gene, CDR1 is SGDLS and CDR2 is YYNGEE. CDR3 in amino acids: CASSVSFQKTQYF. The CDR3 bases are TGTGCCAGCAGCGTATCCTTTCAAAAGACCCAGTACTTC.

This clonotype was seen more than once but under ten times. The rearrangement uses TRBV7-2 and TRBJ2-3; TRBD1 aligns across 8 bases. V shed 4 bases and J 0 bases; nucleotides not matched to a gene: 3. This CDR3 contains 15 residues. CDR1 and CDR2 (germline): SGHTA, FQGNSA. The CDR3 is CASSYRTGSTDTQYF. CDR3 sequence (DNA): TGTGCCAGCAGCTACCGGACAGGGAGCACAGATACGCAGTATTTT.

This clonotype was detected only a few times. This chain joins TRBV5-1 and TRBJ2-7; D gene unclear. Germline V gene lookup returns CDR1 SGHRS and CDR2 YFSETQ. Trimming took 2 bases from V and 6 from J, leaving 6 bases between them. The CDR3 totals 11 residues. CDR3 loop: CASSFKGEQYF. As DNA, the CDR3 is TGCGCCAGCAGCTTCAAGGGCGAGCAGTACTTC. Looking up the rest from reference TRBV5-1 and TRBJ2-7 gives the full variable domain: KAGVTQTPRYLIKTRGQQVTLSCSPISGHRSVSWYQQTPGQGLQFLFEYFSETQRNKGNFPGRFSGRQFSNSRSEMNVSTLELGDSALYLCASSFKGEQYFGPGTRLTVT.

Sample share makes this clonotype medium-sized. This sequence joins TRBV5-1 and TRBJ2-7, with D perhaps given as TRBD1 or TRBD2 (5 bases each). The CDR3 contains 17 residues. V gave up 0 bases and J gave up 0 bases, with 16 bases separating them. Germline V gives CDR1 SGHRS, CDR2 YFSETQ. CDR3 bases: TGCGCCAGCAGCTTGGAGTCCCCGGGACGGATCTCCTACGAGCAGTACTTC. This encodes CASSLESPGRISYEQYF.

V gene TRBV3-1 combines with J gene TRBJ1-2; 7 bases map to TRBD1. The trim removed 0 bases at V and 8 bases at J, leaving 6 bases unmatched. The CDR3 is 14 amino acids. CDR1 is LGHDT and CDR2 is YNNKEL in the germline V gene (reference sequence). CDR3 region: CASSQEIRGGGYTF. The CDR3 DNA sequence: TGTGCCAGCAGCCAAGAGATCAGGGGGGGAGGCTACACCTTC.

There are many counts of this clonotype. The chain is built from TRBV18 and TRBJ2-1; D unclear. Trimming left V 4 bases short and J 0 bases short, with 7 bases between. CDR3 length: 14 residues. Germline CDR1 KGHSH, CDR2 LQKENI. Written as DNA, the CDR3 is TGTGCCAGCTCACTTTCGAGCTCCTACAATGAGCAGTTCTTC. Translating it yields CASSLSSSYNEQFF.

About this clonotype: Being one base from a much bigger clone, this may be a read error. The chain is built from TRBV9 and TRBJ1-6, with D unclear. Between the trimmed V and J ends, which lost 3 bases and 11 bases, there was a span of 12 bases. The CDR3 has 13 amino acids. Per germline, CDR1 SGDLS and CDR2 YYNGEE. This CDR3 is CASSADGDPPLHF. The CDR3 bases are TGTGCCAGCAGCGCCGACGGGGATCCACCCCTCCACTTT.

Notes on this clonotype: A much bigger clone sits one base away, suggesting this may be a read error. V and J are TRBV11-2 and TRBJ1-1; perhaps TRBD1 as D (5 bases). CDR3 length: 20 residues. Trimming pared 5 bases from V and 0 bases from J, leaving 28 bases between. Germline loops: CDR1 SGHAT, CDR2 FQNNGV. The CDR3 bases are TGTGCCAGCAGCGCCCTGAGCCTACTGAGGGCCAAGGGGTTGAACACTGAAGCTTTCTTT. Translated: CASSALSLLRAKGLNTEAFF.